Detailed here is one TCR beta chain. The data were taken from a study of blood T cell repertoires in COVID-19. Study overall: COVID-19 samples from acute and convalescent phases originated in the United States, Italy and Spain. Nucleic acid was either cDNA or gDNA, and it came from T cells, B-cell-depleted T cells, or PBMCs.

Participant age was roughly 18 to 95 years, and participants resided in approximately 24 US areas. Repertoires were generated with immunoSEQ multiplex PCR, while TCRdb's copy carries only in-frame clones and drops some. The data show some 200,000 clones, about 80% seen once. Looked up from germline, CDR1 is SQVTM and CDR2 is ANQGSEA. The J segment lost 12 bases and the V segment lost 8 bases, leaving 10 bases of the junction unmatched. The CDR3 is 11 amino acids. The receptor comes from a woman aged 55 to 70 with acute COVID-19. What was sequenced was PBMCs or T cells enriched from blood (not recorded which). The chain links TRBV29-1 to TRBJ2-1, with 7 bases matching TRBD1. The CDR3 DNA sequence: TGCAGCCCATGGACAGGATTTGGGCAGTTCTTC. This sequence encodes CSPWTGFGQFF.